This T cell receptor beta chain is from a study of CD8+ T cells in alopecia areata. Study-level background: At a dose of 5 to 10 mg twice daily, oral tofacitinib was given to treated patients. Notes on the study in general: Greater clonality was observed in lesional scalp samples, especially alopecia totalis/universalis, versus normal scalp.

Isolation of CD4+ and CD8+ T cells from PBMCs was achieved by sorting. This clone was detected once. Its antigen is as yet unknown. Trimming took 0 bases from V and 5 from J; bases not matched to a gene: 9. This CDR3 is built from 16 residues. Germline CDR1 LGHNA, CDR2 YNFKEQ. RNA extraction was followed by reverse transcription into cDNA, which acted as the sequencing template. Using immunoSEQ multiplex PCR, the repertoire was profiled, and TCRdb retains in-frame clones only, with some absent. The sample has over 120,000 clones, around 50% seen once. The source is a human donor with alopecia areata. The sample was CD4+ T cells sorted from blood, taken at week 0. This rearrangement joins TRBV4-2 to TRBJ2-7; 8 nucleotides agree with TRBD2. CDR3 sequence (DNA): TGTGCCAGCAGCCAAGAGCAGTCCGGGGGGGCTAACGAGCAGTACTTC. Amino acid sequence: CASSQEQSGGANEQYF.